One T cell receptor beta chain is described in this entry. This sample is part of a study of T cells in Graves' hyperthyroidism and ophthalmopathy. PBMCs came from over 8.5 ml fresh peripheral blood. V was cut by 6 bases and J by 0 bases, with 11 bases left in between. Germline CDR1 is MDHEN and CDR2 is SYDVKM. The CDR3 has 15 residues. Using RNA transcripts as the source, TCR beta CDR3 regions were amplified. The TCR CDR3 first-round RT-PCR relied on the HTBI primer set. TCRdb ran MiXCR on the multiplex PCR reads and lists one entry per CDR3 protein. The top ten hold roughly 16% of the sample, which has 650,000 to 700,000 distinct CDR3 sequences, 15% to 20% seen once.

V and J are TRBV28 and TRBJ1-4; TRBD1 might be the D (5 bases). The sequenced material came from blood. This receptor was obtained from a man aged 50-60 years with Graves' hyperthyroidism. CDR3 region: CASREWGATNEKLFF. CDR3 nucleotides: TGTGCCAGCAGGGAATGGGGGGCAACTAATGAAAAACTGTTTTTT.